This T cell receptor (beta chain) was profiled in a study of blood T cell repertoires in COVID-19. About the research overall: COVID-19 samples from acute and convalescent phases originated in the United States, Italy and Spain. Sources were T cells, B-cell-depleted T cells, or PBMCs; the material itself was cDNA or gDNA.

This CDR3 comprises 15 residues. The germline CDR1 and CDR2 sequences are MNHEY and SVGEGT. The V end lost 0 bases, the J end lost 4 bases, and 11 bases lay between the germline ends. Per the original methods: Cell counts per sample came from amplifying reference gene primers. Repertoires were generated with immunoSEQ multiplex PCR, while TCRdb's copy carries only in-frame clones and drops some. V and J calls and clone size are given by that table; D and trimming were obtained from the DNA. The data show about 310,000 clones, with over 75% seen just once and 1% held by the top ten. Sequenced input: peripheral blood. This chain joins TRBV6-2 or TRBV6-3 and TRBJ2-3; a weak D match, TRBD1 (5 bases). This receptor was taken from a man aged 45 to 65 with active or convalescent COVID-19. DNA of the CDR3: TGTGCCAGCAGTTACTCGGAGCAGGGCCCAGATACGCAGTATTTT. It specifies CASSYSEQGPDTQYF.